This TCR beta chain is from a study of blood T cell repertoires in COVID-19 (TCRdb year 2020). Background on the whole study: Samples from collaborators originated in the United States, Italy and Spain and spanned both the acute and convalescent phases of COVID-19. Samples were obtained from the ongoing ImmuneRACE study (first 160 participants) and from 1,254 subjects provided by 6 global collaborators. The sample metadata nearly always contained a de-identified subject ID, COVID-19 status, age in years and sex. The dataset comprised deeply sampled blood TCRbeta repertoires from subjects exposed to, actively infected with, or recovered from COVID-19. Where available, HLA class I and class II types were obtained from metadata supplied by the sample provider rather than from assay-based typing. The prospective study material was composed of cDNA or gDNA derived from T cells, B-cell-depleted T cells, or PBMCs. The repertoires were released in a freely available public database meant as a resource for research on the immune response to SARS-CoV-2.

The research as a whole found: The amount of clinical and demographic metadata varied by source and participant and was provided uncurated.

The collaborating institutions used their own protocols to collect whole blood in K2EDTA tubes. For TCRbeta analysis, collaborators shipped samples as frozen whole blood, isolated PBMCs, or DNA extracted from either of those sample types. The V end loses 8 bases and the J end loses 0 bases, and a stretch of 14 bases separates them. From its cysteine to its phenylalanine, the CDR3 spans 15 amino acids. Only CDR3 DNA is held: 45 bases, read in frame from base 1. CDR1 and CDR2 were assigned from the germline V gene (reference sequence) as LNHDA and SQIVND. Details on this clone: No cognate antigen has been identified for it. No clone much larger than this one lies a single base away; base qualities are absent.

TCRbeta CDR3 regions were amplified from genomic DNA by means of the immunoSEQ Assay, a bias-controlled multiplex PCR. Per the original workflow: The number of nucleated cells in each sample was estimated by amplification of reference gene primers within the assay. Sequence reads were collapsed and filtered to measure the absolute abundance of every unique TCRbeta CDR3 rearrangement. For each sample, productive Simpson clonality was calculated by taking the square root of Simpson's diversity index across productive rearrangements. This is the immuneACCESS table as TCRdb keeps it, with only in-frame sequences that have V and J called. A part of the clones is gone; compared with another copy, unresolved V genes explain less than half, and the rest is unexplained. V and J calls and clone size are given by that table; D and trimming were obtained from the DNA. In all, the sample holds 150,000 to 200,000 clones, and around 80% of those were seen once. The top ten clonotypes cover roughly a fifth of the sample.

The sequence was collected from a woman aged 80 or over with acute or convalescent COVID-19. The material sequenced was peripheral blood. The sequence links TRBV19 to TRBJ2-1, with TRBD1 tentatively as D gene (6 bases match). The sequenced DNA: TGTGCCAGTCAGCCACAGGGAAGCTCCTACAATGAGCAGTTCTTC. This is translated as CASQPQGSSYNEQFF.